This T cell receptor beta chain originates from a study of T-cell reconstitution after alpha-beta-depleted transplantation in children. The TCRbeta library incorporated unique molecular identifiers. Each CDR3 protein is one row after TCRdb ran MiXCR on the PCR reads. The data hold 350,000 to 400,000 distinct CDR3 sequences, with about 14% observed a single time. In germline, CDR1 is DFQATT, CDR2 SNEGSKA (reference sequence). Deletions cut 4 bases from V and 4 bases from J, with 5 bases between. The CDR3 is 11 residues long. This chain uses TRBV20-1 with TRBJ2-1; no clear D gene. Sequencing used PBMCs, obtained from the stem cell graft. This receptor was taken from a human donor who donated a stem cell graft to a child with Fanconi anemia. CDR3: CSAKQYNEQFF. The CDR3 DNA follows: TGCAGTGCTAAACAGTACAATGAGCAGTTCTTC.